This T cell receptor (beta chain) derives from a study of T cells after yellow fever vaccination. TCRdb reprocessed the 5' RACE reads via MiXCR and lists one record per CDR3 protein. Of around 310,000 distinct CDR3 sequences in the sample, roughly 4% were seen once. Study-level results: Within FACS-sorted repertoires, abundant clonotypes contaminating from the bulk population could be present. When the response was secondary, it was weaker but reached its peak faster, day 5 versus 15. The booster response re-showed most primary clones: approximately 95% CD4, over 80% CD8.

Points on this clonotype: The antigen is unknown.

The CDR3 length is 12 residues. From germline, CDR1 is SGHDT and CDR2 YYEEEE. J was trimmed by 5 bases and V by 6 bases; bases with no gene match: 5. The TCR originated in a man between 18 and 35 years old who received the YFV17D yellow fever vaccine. The chain employs TRBV5-6 and TRBJ2-7, with 7 bases that match TRBD1. This sample comprised PBMCs, obtained on the day of the yellow fever booster vaccination. The CDR3: CASNFDRDEQYF. The CDR3 region has the DNA TGTGCCAGCAACTTCGACAGGGACGAGCAGTACTTC.